This T cell receptor beta chain is drawn from a study of cytomegalovirus exposure and HLA in healthy donors. The overall study: An early data release held about 85 million unique TCRs from HLA-typed donors.

Overall study results and limits: Across HLA loci, a later analysis found differing TCR association rates, with DRB1 most and HLA-C fewest.

A note on this clone: The antigen remains unidentified.

Vbeta (60) and Jbeta (13) primers were used in the PCR. The repertoire was sequenced with immunoSEQ multiplex PCR; TCRdb's copy has only in-frame clones and lacks some. Among roughly 160,000 clones listed, 85% were seen once. From germline, CDR1 is SGHTA and CDR2 FQGTGA. The CDR3 sequence is 15 residues long. With V trimmed by 5 bases and J by 4 bases, 6 bases remained unmatched. The source is a boy under 10 years old in good health and CMV-seronegative. The chain carries TRBV7-3 and TRBJ2-3, with 10 bases aligning to TRBD1. Sequencing input: PBMCs. The CDR3 loop reads CASSPDRGHSDTQYF. In DNA, the CDR3 is TGTGCCAGCAGCCCAGACAGGGGGCATTCAGATACGCAGTATTTT.